This T cell receptor (beta chain) was retrieved from a study of human T cells and chemical hapten exposure. The CDR3 contains 11 residues. The germline V gene has CDR1 DFQATT and CDR2 SNEGSKA (reference sequence). Between the trimmed V and J ends, which lost 6 bases and 5 bases, there was a span of 11 bases. This clonotype was picked up a small number of times. The time point is: patch test 2, 6 weeks after DPC sensitization. Specified treatment: therapeutic diphenylcyclopropenone sensitization with weekly scalp DPC. One entry per CDR3 protein results from TCRdb running MiXCR on the RACE reads. Among about 350,000 distinct CDR3 sequences listed, around 6% were seen once.

The receptor's source is a woman younger than 30 with alopecia areata. Some clones in this sample may be carry-over from other donors' samples. Material: whole blood, obtained in connection with sensitization to the hapten diphenylcyclopropenone (DPC). V gene TRBV20-1 combines with J gene TRBJ2-7; perhaps D is TRBD1 or TRBD2 (5 bases each). The CDR3 loop is CSAMGRHEQYF. The CDR3 DNA follows: TGCAGTGCCATGGGACGCCACGAGCAGTACTTC.